One and the same sample provided the 20 T cell receptor beta chains below, sequenced in a study of spatial heterogeneity in lung cancer. The study, taken as a whole, reports: Intratumoral expanded alpha and beta TCR counts were found to track tumor mutation counts.

TCRdb reprocessed the 5' RACE reads with MiXCR, giving one entry per CDR3 protein. The sample yields approximately 9,500 distinct CDR3 sequences, roughly 4.5% seen once. No antigen is known for these receptors. Time point indicated: sample taken at primary tumor resection. This material consisted of lung tumor tissue, taken at surgery. Receptors were obtained from a female donor with early-stage non-small cell lung cancer.

This clonotype has at least ten counts. The rearrangement joins TRBV14 to TRBJ2-1; D perhaps matches TRBD2 (6 bases). The CDR3 has 15 residues. The ends were cut back, 4 bases at V and 9 bases at J, with 19 bases in the middle. CDR1 and CDR2 (germline): SGHDN, FVKESK. The chain's CDR3 is CASSLVREFRGEQFF. CDR3 DNA sequence: TGTGCCAGCAGCCTCGTCCGGGAGTTCCGCGGTGAGCAGTTCTTC.

This clonotype was found many times. V usage is TRBV6-1 and J usage is TRBJ1-2; D is unresolved. The CDR3 runs to 13 residues. Trimming stripped 5 bases from V and 1 base from J, with 8 bases between. CDR1 and CDR2 (germline): MNHNS, SASEGT. CDR3 nucleotide sequence: TGTGCCAGCAGTAGCATCCTTAACTATGGCTACACCTTC. It specifies CASSSILNYGYTF.

This clonotype was counted ten times or more. The chain employs TRBV14 and TRBJ2-7; 8 bases line up with TRBD1. The germline CDR1 and CDR2 sequences are SGHDN and FVKESK. The CDR3 covers 14 residues. V was clipped by 5 bases and J by 0 bases; unmatched bases: 3. CDR3 sequence: CASSIGTGSYEQYF. The CDR3 nucleotides are TGTGCCAGCAGCATTGGGACAGGCTCCTACGAGCAGTACTTC.

In its sample, this clonotype is medium-sized. The chain uses TRBV25-1 and TRBJ2-3, with TRBD2 matching over 11 bases. This CDR3 contains 15 residues. Germline CDR1 reads MGHDK; CDR2 reads SYGVNS. Unmatched junction bases numbered 5, after V lost 5 bases and J lost 4 bases. The CDR3 reads CASSILAGEADTQYF. The CDR3 coding sequence is TGTGCCAGCAGTATACTAGCGGGAGAGGCAGATACGCAGTATTTT.

This clonotype was picked up many times. This chain links TRBV5-6 with TRBJ2-7; D call uncertain. The length of the CDR3 is 12 residues. Germline CDR1 reads SGHDT; CDR2 reads YYEEEE. Trimming pared 2 bases from V and 1 base from J, leaving 4 bases between. DNA for the CDR3: TGTGCCAGCAGCTTCCTATCCTACGAGCAGTACTTC. Translating gives CASSFLSYEQYF.

This clonotype qualifies as medium-sized. The chain carries TRBV20-1 and TRBJ2-5; TRBD1 aligns across 8 bases. Germline CDR1 is DFQATT and CDR2 is SNEGSKA (reference sequence). V shed 4 bases, J shed 5 bases, and the junction held 12 bases outside the gene matches. CDR3 size: 15 residues. The CDR3 sequence: CSANSGAGGGETQYF. The CDR3 region has the DNA TGCAGTGCTAATTCAGGGGCAGGGGGCGGGGAGACCCAGTACTTC.

This clonotype has a count of ten or more. This rearrangement joins TRBV7-2 to TRBJ2-1, with a tentative D call TRBD2 (6 bases). V lost 1 base, J lost 7 bases, and 8 bases lay in between. The CDR3 is 13 amino acids. CDR1 SGHTA and CDR2 FQGNSA come from the germline V gene. The DNA of the CDR3 is TGTGCCAGCAGCTTAGGGAGGGCGAATGAGCAGTTCTTC. This sequence encodes CASSLGRANEQFF.

This clonotype is labeled medium-sized. This chain links TRBV13 with TRBJ1-4; D is possibly TRBD1 (5 bases). Trimming left V 2 bases short and J 4 bases short, with 8 bases between. The CDR3 contains 14 residues. Germline assignment: CDR1 PRHDT and CDR2 FYEKMQ (reference sequence). CDR3 amino acids: CASSLHDSNEKLFF. CDR3 in DNA: TGTGCCAGCAGCTTACACGACAGTAATGAAAAACTGTTTTTT.

This clonotype has at least ten counts. The gene calls are TRBV6-1 and TRBJ2-2; D tentatively reads TRBD1 or TRBD2 (7 bases each). This CDR3 comprises 16 residues. V lost 4 bases and J lost 0, with 12 bases in between. Germline CDR1 and CDR2: MNHNS and SASEGT. CDR3: CASSGRGTANTGELFF. In DNA, the CDR3 is TGTGCCAGCAGTGGGCGGGGGACAGCGAACACCGGGGAGCTGTTTTTT.

Relative to its sample, this clonotype is medium-sized. V is TRBV11-2 and J is TRBJ2-1, with D perhaps TRBD2 (5 bases). Germline CDR1 reads SGHAT; CDR2 reads FQNNGV. This CDR3 spans 14 amino acids. Trimming took off 5 bases at V and 1 base at J, with 9 bases between the two ends. The CDR3 protein is CASSRTGSYNEQFF. As DNA, the CDR3 is TGTGCCAGCAGCCGAACGGGGTCCTACAATGAGCAGTTCTTC.

This clonotype was found many times. The rearrangement joins TRBV7-9 to TRBJ2-2; no clear D. Between the trimmed V and J ends, which lost 6 bases and 1 base, there was a span of 6 bases. The CDR3 is made up of 13 amino acids. Germline V lookup: CDR1 SEHNR, CDR2 FQNEAQ (reference sequence). The chain's CDR3 is CASRYRNTGELFF. The CDR3 DNA sequence: TGTGCCAGCAGGTATAGGAACACCGGGGAGCTGTTTTTT.

In its sample, this clonotype was seen many times. The chain links TRBV11-3 to TRBJ2-1; 9 bases map to TRBD2. With V trimmed by 0 bases and J by 10 bases, 10 bases remained unmatched. Germline loops: CDR1 SGHNT, CDR2 YENEEA. The CDR3 is 16 residues long. The CDR3 DNA reads as TGTGCCAGCAGCTTAGATCTAGCGGGAAATCGAGGGGAGCAGTTCTTC. This encodes CASSLDLAGNRGEQFF.

This clonotype showed up many times. The J gene is TRBJ2-6, the V gene TRBV4-1; no definite D call. Germline V lookup: CDR1 MGHRA, CDR2 YSYEKL. The germline V and J ends were trimmed by 0 bases and 0 bases, with 6 bases remaining between them. This CDR3 has 16 amino acids. Here the CDR3 DNA reads TGCGCCAGCAGCCAAGATGCTTTCTCTGGGGCCAACGTCCTGACTTTC. It translates to CASSQDAFSGANVLTF.

This clonotype was observed at least ten times. The rearrangement joins TRBV9 to TRBJ1-1; D uncertain. The V end lost 0 bases, the J end lost 4 bases, and 7 bases lay between the germline ends. CDR1 and CDR2 from the germline V gene are SGDLS and YYNGEE. The CDR3 runs to 13 residues. The CDR3: CASSVEEGTEAFF. DNA of the CDR3: TGTGCCAGCAGCGTAGAGGAGGGCACTGAAGCTTTCTTT.

About this clonotype: It may be a read error: a sequence one base away is much more abundant. The chain couples TRBV5-6 to TRBJ2-5; 7 bases map to TRBD1. Trimming cost V 2 bases and J 3 bases; bases outside gene matches: 10. The CDR3 has 16 amino acids. Germline V gene sequence: CDR1 SGHDT, CDR2 YYEEEE. The CDR3 reads CASSLPHPGQEETQYF. As DNA, the CDR3 is TGTGCCAGCAGCTTACCCCACCCCGGACAGGAAGAGACCCAGTACTTC.

This clonotype came up a few times. The rearrangement uses TRBV7-2 and TRBJ2-3; D remains unclear. The germline V gene encodes CDR1 SGHTA and CDR2 FQGNSA. V gave up 3 bases and J gave up 8 bases, with 12 bases separating them. The CDR3 is made up of 13 amino acids. The CDR3 is CASSLFPQSTQYF. In nucleotides, the CDR3 is TGTGCCAGCAGCTTGTTTCCCCAGAGTACGCAGTATTTT.

This clonotype appeared many times. The chain employs TRBV20-1 and TRBJ2-5; a possible D gene is TRBD2 (6 bases). The CDR3 spans 14 residues. Germline-derived CDR1 and CDR2 are DFQATT and SNEGSKA (reference sequence). The V end was cut by 5 bases, the J end by 1 base, with 14 bases between. The CDR3 DNA follows: TGCAGTGCTCGAGCGGGCCAGGGCCAAGAGACCCAGTACTTC. This gives the protein CSARAGQGQETQYF.

This clonotype was seen only a few times. The CDR3, as DNA: TGTGCCAGCATTACCTCTGGGGCCAACGTCCTGACTTTC. Residues: CASITSGANVLTF. The chain recombines TRBV12-3 or TRBV12-4 with TRBJ2-6; D not resolved. The V end lost 7 bases, the J end lost 0 bases, and 4 bases lay between the germline ends. The CDR3 contains 13 residues.

Ten or more counts support this clonotype. The chain combines TRBV7-8 with TRBJ2-1; no definite D call. Trimming pared 7 bases from V and 5 bases from J, leaving 6 bases between. The germline V gene has CDR1 SGHVS and CDR2 FQNEAQ. The CDR3 sequence is 11 residues long. CDR3 nucleotide sequence: TGTGCCAGCATCAAGGACAATGAGCAGTTCTTC. Protein: CASIKDNEQFF.

Many counts were recorded for this clonotype. The chain joins TRBV6-1 to TRBJ1-2; tentatively, D is TRBD1 (5 bases). This CDR3 has 14 amino acids. Trimming removed 7 bases at V and 3 bases at J, with 15 bases between. Germline assignment: CDR1 MNHNS and CDR2 SASEGT. The CDR3 loop is CASTPDGGYYGYTF. In DNA, the CDR3 is TGTGCCAGCACCCCCGACGGGGGATACTATGGCTACACCTTC.